The rows below give T cell receptor beta chains drawn from one sample of a study of blood T cells in healthy people across ages. TCRdb reanalysed the 5' RACE reads using MiXCR and keeps one entry per CDR3 protein. The sample contains some 800,000 distinct CDR3 sequences, about 42% of which appear only once. What was sequenced was blood. The receptor source for this set is a man aged 55 to 69 in good health. Each CDR3 is given with its conserved first and last residue. A D gene is named only where the DNA matches it firmly. Part of the rows lack a size; the others show once, few, many or a class for expanded clones.

>TRBV20-1|TRBJ2-1|-|-
TGCAGTGCTACGGGACACAATGAGCAGTTCTTC
CSATGHNEQFF
>TRBV6-2/TRBV6-3|TRBJ2-1|few|-
TGTGCCAGCGCCCAAAGGGACTCCTACAATGAGCAGTTCTTC
CASAQRDSYNEQFF
>TRBV11-3|TRBJ1-1|-|-
TGTGCCAGCAGCTCCCAGCCGGAGAACACTGAAGCTTTCTTT
CASSSQPENTEAFF
>TRBV28|TRBJ1-5|once|TRBD1
TGTGCCAGCAGACCTGGACAGGGGAAGTATAGCAATCAGCCCCAGCATTTT
CASRPGQGKYSNQPQHF
>TRBV6-5|TRBJ1-4|-|-
TGTGCCAGCAGAGACGAAAAAGAAAAACTGTTTTTT
CASRDEKEKLFF
>TRBV25-1|TRBJ1-1|-|-
TGTGCCAGCAGTGACTGGGGGGCGGTGAACACTGAAGCTTTCTTT
CASSDWGAVNTEAFF
>TRBV3-1|TRBJ2-2|-|TRBD1
TGTGCCAGCAGCTTACGGACAGGGAAAGGGGCCGGGGAGCTGTTTTTT
CASSLRTGKGAGELFF
>TRBV20-1|TRBJ2-5|few|TRBD1
TGCAGTGCTCTTGGGACAGTCATTGGGTGGTACCAAGAGACCCAGTACTTC
CSALGTVIGWYQETQYF
>TRBV14|TRBJ1-2|-|-
TGTGCCAGCAGCCAAGGATCTCAGCGACAGAACTATGGCTACACCTTC
CASSQGSQRQNYGYTF
>TRBV12-3/TRBV12-4|TRBJ1-5|-|TRBD1
TGTGCCAGCAGTCAGCAGTGGGACAGGGGCTGCCAGCCCCAGCATTTT
CASSQQWDRGCQPQHF
>TRBV2|TRBJ2-7|-|TRBD1
TGTGCCAGCAGTGTAGAGGGACAGAGCTCCTACGAGCAGTACTTC
CASSVEGQSSYEQYF
>TRBV5-5|TRBJ1-3|-|-
TGTGCCAGCAACCCGGGGATCGTTGGAGGAAACACCATATATTTT
CASNPGIVGGNTIYF
>TRBV4-2|TRBJ2-1|-|-
TGTGCCAGCAGCCAAGATGCTAGCGATCAGGTCAATGAGCAGTTCTTC
CASSQDASDQVNEQFF
>TRBV20-1|TRBJ2-7|-|-
TGCAGTGCCCTCGAGGGACTTCGATTCGAGCAGTACTTC
CSALEGLRFEQYF
>TRBV12-3/TRBV12-4|TRBJ2-1|-|-
TGTGCCAGCCAGGCCCTGGACGTTTCCAATGAGCAGTTCTTC
CASQALDVSNEQFF
>TRBV5-6|TRBJ2-2|-|-
TGTGCCAGCAGTCCTGGTGGGGGAAACACCGGGGAGCTGTTTTTT
CASSPGGGNTGELFF
>TRBV11-2|TRBJ2-2|-|-
TGTGCCAGCAGCTTAGCAGCGGCCCGACGTAACGGGGAGCTGTTTTTT
CASSLAAARRNGELFF
>TRBV2|TRBJ1-6|-|TRBD1
TGTGCCAGCAGAGCGGGACAGGCTGCTCGAAGCCCCCTCCACTTT
CASRAGQAARSPLHF
>TRBV5-1|TRBJ2-7|-|-
TGCGCCAGCAGCTTGTCCCTAGTTTACGAGCAGTACTTC
CASSLSLVYEQYF
>TRBV4-1|TRBJ2-4|-|TRBD1
TGCGCCAGCAGCCAAGGGGACAGGGACAAAAACATTCAGTACTTC
CASSQGDRDKNIQYF
>TRBV10-3|TRBJ2-7|-|-
TGTGCCATCAGTGAGTCGACGTTTGCCGACGAGCAGTACTTC
CAISESTFADEQYF
>TRBV29-1|TRBJ2-7|many|TRBD2
TGCAGCGTTGTGACTAGCGGACCCTACGAGCAGTACTTC
CSVVTSGPYEQYF
>TRBV25-1|TRBJ2-5|many|TRBD1
TGTGCCAGCAGCCCCCGGGACAGGGTGCAAGAGACCCAGTACTTC
CASSPRDRVQETQYF
>TRBV11-3|TRBJ2-2|-|-
TGTGCCAGCAGTCGGAGGGCCGGGGAGCTGTTTTTT
CASSRRAGELFF
>TRBV20-1|TRBJ2-3|-|-
TGCAGTGGGCTCGGCGGCGATACGCAGTATTTT
CSGLGGDTQYF
>TRBV7-2|TRBJ1-5|-|TRBD1
TGTGCCAGCAGCCCAACAGGGGCTAGCAATCAGCCCCAGCATTTT
CASSPTGASNQPQHF
>TRBV20-1|TRBJ1-5|-|-
TGCAGTGCTAGGGCGGTGGGGAATAGCAATCAGCCCCAGCATTTT
CSARAVGNSNQPQHF
>TRBV4-1|TRBJ1-2|-|-
TGCGCCAGCAGCCACCCCTCTAGGGTACAGGAACGAGGCTATGGCTACACCTTC
CASSHPSRVQERGYGYTF
>TRBV12-3/TRBV12-4|TRBJ2-1|-|TRBD1
TGTGCCAGCAGCCCAGGGACAGGGGCTGAGCAGTTCTTC
CASSPGTGAEQFF
>TRBV10-3|TRBJ1-6|-|-
TGTGCCATCAGTGAACGGCGGGATTCACCCCTCCACTTT
CAISERRDSPLHF
>TRBV25-1|TRBJ2-2|-|TRBD2
TGTGCCAGCAGTGAATGGCTAGCGGGGGGCTTTAACACCGGGGAGCTGTTTTTT
CASSEWLAGGFNTGELFF
>TRBV7-2|TRBJ2-3|-|-
TGTGCCAGCAGCCCGGGGCCCAAGTCTAGCACAGATACGCAGTATTTT
CASSPGPKSSTDTQYF
>TRBV29-1|TRBJ2-1|few|-
TGCAGCGTTGAAATGGCAGGCTCCTGCAATGAGCAGTTCTTC
CSVEMAGSCNEQFF
>TRBV18|TRBJ2-1|-|-
TGTGCCAGCTCACCAGATGAGCAGTTCTTC
CASSPDEQFF
>TRBV28|TRBJ2-1|many|-
TGTGCCAGCAGGCCACCCTACAATGAGCAGTTCTTC
CASRPPYNEQFF
>TRBV20-1|TRBJ2-3|-|TRBD2
TGCAGTTCCGGAAGCGGAGCTAGCGGGGGGGCGGTTCTTCCAGATACGCAGTATTTT
CSSGSGASGGAVLPDTQYF
>TRBV5-6|TRBJ1-1|few|-
TGTGCCAGCAGCTTGGGAGTTGGCCGGGGCCCGGGGACTGAAGCTTTCTTT
CASSLGVGRGPGTEAFF
>TRBV5-5|TRBJ1-2|-|TRBD1
TGTGCCAGCAGCCTCGGACAGGGAGGACACTATGGCTACACCTTC
CASSLGQGGHYGYTF
>TRBV6-5|TRBJ2-5|-|TRBD2
TGTGCCAGCAGTTACAGGCTAGCGGGCCAAGAGACCCAGTACTTC
CASSYRLAGQETQYF
>TRBV10-3|TRBJ1-3|-|-
TGTGCCATCAGCTCTGGAAACACCATATATTTT
CAISSGNTIYF
>TRBV3-1|TRBJ2-1|few|TRBD2
TGTGCCAGCAGCCAGAAACTAGCGGGGGCCTGGGAGCAGTTCTTC
CASSQKLAGAWEQFF
>TRBV30|TRBJ1-4|few|-
TGTGCCTGGAGTGGGAACCGGGAGAAACTGTTTTTT
CAWSGNREKLFF
>TRBV10-3|TRBJ2-3|-|TRBD1
TGTGCCATCAGTAGGGGACAGCTCACAGATACGCAGTATTTT
CAISRGQLTDTQYF
>TRBV27|TRBJ2-7|many|-
TGTGCCAGCAGTTTGGGCAGCGCCTACGAGCAGTACTTC
CASSLGSAYEQYF
>TRBV5-1|TRBJ2-2|-|TRBD1
TGCGCCAGCAGCACCGGACAGGGTACGGCCGGGGAGCTGTTTTTT
CASSTGQGTAGELFF
>TRBV27|TRBJ2-5|few|-
TGTGCCAGCAGTTTATTCTGGGGGGCGCAAGAGACCCAGTACTTC
CASSLFWGAQETQYF